A single sample is the source of the 30 T cell receptor beta chains below, sequenced in a study of OX40 agonist ivuxolimab in advanced cancers. Assay used: immunoSEQ multiplex PCR; TCRdb lists only in-frame clones, some missing. The repertoire holds over 75,000 clones, with under 95% as singletons. The material sequenced was CD4+ or CD8+ T cells sorted from blood, taken in a trial of the OX40 agonist ivuxolimab. Receptor source: an adult with an advanced solid tumor such as melanoma, head and neck, liver or kidney cancer.

J is TRBJ2-3 and V is TRBV11-3, with 14 bases fitting TRBD2. Trimming removed 5 bases from V and 4 bases from J; junction bases left unmatched: 5. Germline V lookup: CDR1 SGHNT, CDR2 YENEEA. The CDR3 spans 16 residues. CDR3 sequence (DNA): TGTGCCAGCAGCCGACTAGCGGGAGGGCAAGCAGATACGCAGTATTTT. It yields the protein CASSRLAGGQADTQYF. Using reference TRBV11-3 and TRBJ2-3 for the parts outside the CDR3, the full variable domain is EAGVVQSPRYKIIEKKQPVAFWCNPISGHNTLYWYLQNLGQGPELLIRYENEEAVDDSQLPKDRFSAERLKGVDSTLKIQPAELGDSAVYLCASSRLAGGQADTQYFGPGTRLTVL.

The rearrangement links TRBV28 to TRBJ2-1, with unresolved D. CDR3 length equals 13 residues. V lost 7 bases and J lost 5, with 12 bases in between. The germline V gene encodes CDR1 MDHEN and CDR2 SYDVKM. The CDR3 region has the DNA TGTGCCAGCATTCTTTCGATGAACAATGAGCAGTTCTTC. It translates to CASILSMNNEQFF. The entire variable domain, with the rest obtained from reference TRBV28 and TRBJ2-1, is as follows: DVKVTQSSRYLVKRTGEKVFLECVQDMDHENMFWYRQDPGLGLRLIYFSYDVKMKEKGDIPEGYSVSREKKERFSLILESASTNQTSMYLCASILSMNNEQFFGPGTRLTVL.

This clone was seen only once. This rearrangement joins TRBV5-5 to TRBJ2-3; 11 bases match TRBD2. Germline loops: CDR1 SGHKS, CDR2 YYEKEE (reference sequence). V was clipped by 1 base and J by 4 bases; unmatched bases: 5. This CDR3 is built from 16 residues. The CDR3: CASSLTSGSFPDTQYF. CDR3 nucleotides: TGTGCCAGCAGCTTGACTAGCGGGAGTTTCCCAGATACGCAGTATTTT.

The CDR3 region is CASSLWSGGIDYEQYF. The CDR3 nucleotides are TGTGCCAGCAGTTTATGGAGCGGGGGAATTGACTACGAGCAGTACTTC. The chain has TRBV28 and TRBJ2-7; TRBD2 aligns across 8 bases. Looked up from germline, CDR1 is MDHEN and CDR2 is SYDVKM. Germline trimming cut 0 bases from V and 3 bases from J; bases unmatched to any gene: 7. The CDR3 spans 16 residues.

This chain connects TRBV10-3 to TRBJ2-3, with unresolved D. Per germline, CDR1 ENHRY and CDR2 SYGVKD. V gave up 8 bases and J gave up 4 bases, with 10 bases separating them. This CDR3 is 12 amino acids long. DNA for the CDR3: TGTGCCATCGCTAGTAACCCAGATACGCAGTATTTT. This sequence encodes CAIASNPDTQYF.

This sequence joins TRBV6-1 and TRBJ1-1; 7 bases line up with TRBD1. With V trimmed by 6 bases and J by 3 bases, 1 base remained unmatched. Germline CDR1 and CDR2: MNHNS and SASEGT. The CDR3 contains 12 residues. CDR3 in amino acids: CASSGTDTEAFF. The CDR3 DNA reads TGTGCCAGCAGCGGGACAGACACTGAAGCTTTCTTT.

The chain couples TRBV5-1 to TRBJ1-4; 8 nucleotides line up with TRBD1. CDR1 and CDR2 (germline): SGHRS, YFSETQ. V lost 1 base to trimming and J lost 4 bases; unmatched junction nucleotides: 6. The CDR3 consists of 16 residues. The CDR3 nucleotides are TGCGCCAGCAGCTTGCACGGACAGGGAGTTAATGAAAAACTGTTTTTT. Protein: CASSLHGQGVNEKLFF.

The V and J genes are TRBV20-1 and TRBJ2-5; no reliable D call. Trimming took 5 bases from V and 9 from J, leaving 10 bases between them. Looked up from germline, CDR1 is DFQATT and CDR2 is SNEGSKA (reference sequence). This CDR3 has 10 amino acids. The CDR3 loop reads CSAVSRAQYF. CDR3 DNA sequence: TGCAGTGCTGTCAGTAGGGCCCAGTACTTC.

This chain links TRBV7-6 with TRBJ2-5, with D unresolved. Germline CDR1 and CDR2: SGHVS and FNYEAQ. The CDR3 extends over 13 amino acids. Trimming shortened V by 4 bases and J by 1 base, and 7 bases separated the two germline ends. The CDR3 reads CASSSGTQETQYF. The CDR3 DNA sequence: TGTGCCAGCAGCTCGGGCACCCAAGAGACCCAGTACTTC. Supplemented by reference TRBV7-6 and TRBJ2-5, the full variable domain reads GAGVSQSPRYKVTKRGQDVALRCDPISGHVSLYWYRQALGQGPEFLTYFNYEAQQDKSGLPNDRFSAERPEGSISTLTIQRTEQRDSAMYRCASSSGTQETQYFGPGTRLLVL.

The chain has TRBV28 and TRBJ1-3, with a weak D call TRBD1 (6 bases). Trimming left V 2 bases short and J 1 base short, with 9 bases between. Germline V gene sequence: CDR1 MDHEN, CDR2 SYDVKM. This CDR3 region has 15 residues. CDR3 in amino acids: CASSLPTGSGNTIYF. The CDR3 DNA reads TGTGCCAGCAGTTTACCGACAGGATCTGGAAACACCATATATTTT.

The table lists this clone with a few counts. The V call is TRBV5-8, the J call TRBJ1-1; tentative D call: TRBD1 (6 bases). The length of the CDR3 is 14 residues. Germline CDR1 SGHTS, CDR2 YDEGEE. The V end lost 3 bases, the J end lost 0 bases, and 9 bases lay between the germline ends. As DNA, the CDR3 is TGTGCCAGCAGCTGGACAGACATGAACACTGAAGCTTTCTTT. Residues: CASSWTDMNTEAFF.

The chain employs TRBV7-8 and TRBJ2-4, with D perhaps TRBD2 (6 bases). Germline V gene lookup returns CDR1 SGHVS and CDR2 FQNEAQ. The CDR3 has 19 residues. V gave up 3 bases and J gave up 2 bases, with 23 bases separating them. The CDR3 loop reads CASSFQSGTPRNTKNIQYF. CDR3 nucleotides: TGTGCCAGCAGCTTCCAGTCCGGGACTCCCAGGAACACCAAAAACATTCAGTACTTC.

This clone was detected a few times. The chain combines TRBV19 with TRBJ2-7, with 8 bases matching TRBD2. V was pared by 10 bases and J by 0 bases, with 5 bases of the junction left unmatched. The CDR3 has 13 residues. Germline CDR1 is LNHDA and CDR2 is SQIVND (reference sequence). In nucleotides, the CDR3 is TGTGCCACCCGTAGCGGGACCTCCTACGAGCAGTACTTC. It codes for CATRSGTSYEQYF.

The chain employs TRBV7-9 and TRBJ1-4; 8 nucleotides match TRBD1. Germline loops: CDR1 SEHNR, CDR2 FQNEAQ (reference sequence). This CDR3 is built from 12 residues. Trimming at V came to 11 bases and at J to 6 bases, leaving 5 bases not matched to a gene. The CDR3 is CASAQGDEKLFF. The CDR3 DNA reads TGTGCCTCCGCACAGGGGGATGAAAAACTGTTTTTT.

This sequence joins TRBV4-3 and TRBJ1-2, with D possibly matching TRBD1 (5 bases). The ends were cut back, 0 bases at V and 7 bases at J, with 18 bases in the middle. Germline-derived CDR1 and CDR2 are LGHNA and YSLEER. The CDR3 is 16 amino acids. CDR3 protein: CASSQDYGAAGGGYTF. DNA for the CDR3: TGCGCCAGCAGCCAAGATTACGGGGCCGCCGGGGGTGGCTACACCTTC.

This clone has a handful of counts. V and J are TRBV19 and TRBJ2-1, with 10 bases matching TRBD2. V lost 5 bases and J lost 9; bases outside the gene matches: 7. The length of the CDR3 is 14 residues. The germline gives CDR1 LNHDA, CDR2 SQIVND (reference sequence). CDR3 DNA: TGTGCCAGTAGTTTTACTAGCGGGATTTCTGAGCAGTTCTTC. This codes for CASSFTSGISEQFF.

V is TRBV6-5 and J is TRBJ2-7; no definite D call. Trimming removed 7 bases at V and 0 bases at J, with 10 bases between. Looked up from germline, CDR1 is MNHEY and CDR2 is SVGAGI. The CDR3 has 13 residues. In DNA form, the CDR3 reads TGTGCCAGCAAAACGCAGAGCTCCTACGAGCAGTACTTC. Protein sequence: CASKTQSSYEQYF.

The genes are TRBV27 and TRBJ2-3; TRBD2 aligns across 7 bases. Germline lookup yields CDR1 MNHEY and CDR2 SMNVEV (reference sequence). This CDR3 contains 17 residues. Trimming at V came to 0 bases and at J to 4 bases, leaving 10 bases not matched to a gene. This CDR3 reads CASSLSPAGALADTQYF. In DNA form, the CDR3 reads TGTGCCAGCAGTTTATCGCCGGCGGGAGCTCTTGCAGATACGCAGTATTTT.

Written as DNA, the CDR3 is TGTGCCAGCTCATCGGGGACGGATCAGCCCCAGCATTTT. This encodes CASSSGTDQPQHF. V gene TRBV18 combines with J gene TRBJ1-5; D might be TRBD1 (5 bases). The V end was cut by 5 bases, the J end by 5 bases, with 10 bases between. The CDR3 length is 13 residues. Germline loops: CDR1 KGHSH, CDR2 LQKENI.

The chain combines TRBV28 with TRBJ2-4; tentative D call: TRBD2 (5 bases). The CDR3 consists of 16 residues. With 3 bases removed from V and 2 bases from J, the gap between germline ends came to 14 bases. The V gene's germline CDR1 is MDHEN and CDR2 SYDVKM. The CDR3 nucleotides read TGTGCCAGCAGTTTGGTGGGGAGTGTTACCAAAAACATTCAGTACTTC. Translating it yields CASSLVGSVTKNIQYF.

This sequence joins TRBV28 and TRBJ2-3, with 11 bases identical to TRBD1. The J segment lost 2 bases and the V segment lost 8 bases, leaving 6 bases of the junction unmatched. Germline loops: CDR1 MDHEN, CDR2 SYDVKM. The CDR3 consists of 15 residues. The CDR3 spells CASWGQGDPTDTQYF. Written as DNA, the CDR3 is TGTGCCAGCTGGGGACAGGGGGATCCCACAGATACGCAGTATTTT.

V gene TRBV28 combines with J gene TRBJ1-2; D unclear. The CDR3 has 13 amino acids. Between the trimmed V and J ends, which lost 2 bases and 1 base, there was a span of 5 bases. Looked up from germline, CDR1 is MDHEN and CDR2 is SYDVKM. The CDR3 sequence: CASSLTVNYGYTF. CDR3 bases: TGTGCCAGCAGTTTAACAGTTAACTATGGCTACACCTTC.

The chain recombines TRBV19 with TRBJ2-5, with TRBD1 matching over 7 bases. The CDR3 has 15 residues. The ends lost 5 bases at V and 2 bases at J; junction bases unmatched: 8. From germline, CDR1 is LNHDA and CDR2 SQIVND (reference sequence). CDR3 sequence reads: CASSLHRGPQETQYF. The CDR3, as DNA: TGTGCCAGTAGTCTCCACAGGGGACCTCAAGAGACCCAGTACTTC.

The V call is TRBV5-1, the J call TRBJ2-3; no clear D gene. This CDR3 comprises 13 residues. CDR1 and CDR2 (germline): SGHRS, YFSETQ. Trimming stripped 4 bases from V and 4 bases from J, with 10 bases between. In DNA form, the CDR3 reads TGCGCCAGCAGCGCCGACTCGTCAGATACGCAGTATTTT. It encodes CASSADSSDTQYF.

The V and J genes are TRBV6-6 and TRBJ1-1, with 10 nucleotides matching TRBD1. The CDR3 has 16 residues. Germline CDR1 MNHNY, CDR2 SVGAGI (reference sequence). Germline trimming cut 5 bases from V and 3 bases from J; bases unmatched to any gene: 9. As DNA, the CDR3 is TGTGCCAGCAGTGCCGGGACAGGGGTTTTAGACACTGAAGCTTTCTTT. Residues: CASSAGTGVLDTEAFF.

This clone was detected once. This chain joins TRBV27 and TRBJ2-1, with D perhaps being TRBD1 or TRBD2 (5 bases each). The CDR3 totals 15 residues. CDR1 MNHEY and CDR2 SMNVEV come from the germline V gene (reference sequence). V was trimmed by 3 bases and J by 8 bases, leaving 17 bases between them. In nucleotides, the CDR3 is TGTGCCAGCAGTTTGTCCGGGACCCGGGGCCATGAGCAGTTCTTC. Its translation: CASSLSGTRGHEQFF.

The chain carries TRBV18 and TRBJ2-1, with D perhaps matching TRBD1 (6 bases). The ends were cut back, 3 bases at V and 6 bases at J, with 15 bases in the middle. The CDR3 spans 15 residues. In germline, CDR1 is KGHSH, CDR2 LQKENI. CDR3 amino acids: CASSPVRGEVNEQFF. The CDR3 DNA sequence: TGTGCCAGCTCACCGGTCAGGGGTGAAGTCAATGAGCAGTTCTTC.

This chain links TRBV28 with TRBJ1-1; 7 nucleotides line up with TRBD1. CDR1 is MDHEN and CDR2 is SYDVKM in the germline V gene. The CDR3 extends over 14 amino acids. The V and J ends lost 2 bases and 6 bases, in that order; junction bases with no gene match: 6. The CDR3 loop is CASSLTFDRAEAFF. DNA for the CDR3: TGTGCCAGCAGTTTAACATTCGACAGGGCTGAAGCTTTCTTT.

This rearrangement joins TRBV12-5 to TRBJ2-3; TRBD2 aligns across 12 bases. CDR1 and CDR2 from the germline V gene are LGHNT and FRNRAP. This CDR3 has 15 residues. V was pared by 5 bases and J by 3 bases, with 3 bases of the junction left unmatched. The CDR3 protein is CASGRTSGMTDTQYF. CDR3 in DNA: TGTGCTAGTGGTAGGACTAGCGGGATGACAGATACGCAGTATTTT.

This clone was seen more than once but under ten times. This sample also contains other DNA sequences that code for the same CDR3. This sequence joins TRBV18 and TRBJ2-3; the D is unclear. Trimming pared 1 base from V and 3 bases from J, leaving 5 bases between. Germline V gene data show CDR1 as KGHSH and CDR2 as LQKENI. The CDR3 contains 13 residues. For the CDR3, the DNA is TGTGCCAGCTCACCACAAAGGACAGATACGCAGTATTTT. Translation gives CASSPQRTDTQYF. The full variable domain, with the rest looked up from reference TRBV18 and TRBJ2-3, is NAGVMQNPRHLVRRRGQEARLRCSPMKGHSHVYWYRQLPEEGLKFMVYLQKENIIDESGMPKERFSAEFPKEGPSILRIQQVVRGDSAAYFCASSPQRTDTQYFGPGTRLTVL.